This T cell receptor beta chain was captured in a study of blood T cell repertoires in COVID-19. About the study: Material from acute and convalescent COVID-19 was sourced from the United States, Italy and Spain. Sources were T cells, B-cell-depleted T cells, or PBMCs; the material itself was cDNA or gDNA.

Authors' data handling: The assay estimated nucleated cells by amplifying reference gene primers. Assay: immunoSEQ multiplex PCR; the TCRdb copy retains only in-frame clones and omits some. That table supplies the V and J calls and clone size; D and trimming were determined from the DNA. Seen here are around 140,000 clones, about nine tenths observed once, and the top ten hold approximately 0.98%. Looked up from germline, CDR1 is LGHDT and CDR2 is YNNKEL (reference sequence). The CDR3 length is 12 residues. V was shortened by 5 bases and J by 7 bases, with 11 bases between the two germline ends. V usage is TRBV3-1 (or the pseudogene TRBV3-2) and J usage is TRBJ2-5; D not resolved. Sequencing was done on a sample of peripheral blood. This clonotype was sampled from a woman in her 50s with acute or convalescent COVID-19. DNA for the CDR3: TGTGCCAGCAGCTACCCCCCGGGGACCCAGTACTTC. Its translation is CASSYPPGTQYF.